Detailed here is one T cell receptor beta chain. These data come from a study of blood T cell repertoires in COVID-19. On the study more broadly: T cells, B-cell-depleted T cells, or PBMCs supplied cDNA or gDNA.

V was trimmed by 1 base and J by 2 bases, leaving 9 bases between them. The CDR3 runs 15 residues. Germline CDR1 SGHVS, CDR2 FQNEAQ. Using immunoSEQ multiplex PCR, the repertoire was profiled, and TCRdb retains in-frame clones only, with some absent. The sample comprises approximately 210,000 clones, around 82% of which are singletons, and about 10% rests with the top ten. Material: PBMCs or T cells enriched from blood (not recorded which). This chain connects TRBV7-8 to TRBJ1-3; D is perhaps TRBD1 (5 bases). This TCR came from a man aged 40-49 years who had recovered from COVID-19. DNA of the CDR3: TGTGCCAGCAGCTTAGTCGCCAGGGCTGGAAACACCATATATTTT. Amino acids: CASSLVARAGNTIYF.